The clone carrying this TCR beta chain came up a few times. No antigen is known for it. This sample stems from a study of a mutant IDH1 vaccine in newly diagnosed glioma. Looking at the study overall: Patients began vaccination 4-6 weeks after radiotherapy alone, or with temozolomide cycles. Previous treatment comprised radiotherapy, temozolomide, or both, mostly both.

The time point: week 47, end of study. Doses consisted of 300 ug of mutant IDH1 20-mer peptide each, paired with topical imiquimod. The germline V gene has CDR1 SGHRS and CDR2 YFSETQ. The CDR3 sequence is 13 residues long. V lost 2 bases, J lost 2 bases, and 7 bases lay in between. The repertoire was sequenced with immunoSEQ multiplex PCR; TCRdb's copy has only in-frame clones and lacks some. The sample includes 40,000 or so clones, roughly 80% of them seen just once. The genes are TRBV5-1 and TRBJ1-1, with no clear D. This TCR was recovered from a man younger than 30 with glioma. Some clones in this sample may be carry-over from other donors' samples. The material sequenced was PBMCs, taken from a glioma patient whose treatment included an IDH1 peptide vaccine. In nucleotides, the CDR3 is TGCGCCAGCAGCTTCTGGTTTAACACTGAAGCTTTCTTT. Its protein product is CASSFWFNTEAFF.